Listed here are 14 T cell receptor beta chains from one sample, sequenced in a study of cytomegalovirus exposure and HLA in healthy donors. The PCR was carried out with 60 Vbeta primers and 13 Jbeta primers. The table came from immunoSEQ multiplex PCR; TCRdb's copy has only in-frame clones and leaves some out. The sample lists fewer than 200,000 clones, around nine tenths occurring once. Sequenced input: PBMCs. Source of these receptors: a woman in her 30s in good health and CMV-seronegative.

The gene calls are TRBV7-6 and TRBJ2-5; perhaps TRBD2 as D (6 bases). The germline V gene encodes CDR1 SGHVS and CDR2 FNYEAQ. The CDR3 is 13 amino acids. Trimming took 5 bases from V and 5 from J, leaving 12 bases between them. The CDR3 reads CASSHGGGETQYF. The CDR3 DNA is TGTGCCAGCAGCCACGGAGGAGGGGAGACCCAGTACTTC.

The chain links TRBV7-6 to TRBJ2-1; 11 nucleotides line up with TRBD2. The ends lost 3 bases at V and 5 bases at J; junction bases unmatched: 3. The V gene's germline CDR1 is SGHVS and CDR2 FNYEAQ. The CDR3 sequence is 15 residues long. Here the CDR3 DNA reads TGTGCCAGCAGCTTTAGACTAGCGGGGCACAATGAGCAGTTCTTC. Protein: CASSFRLAGHNEQFF.

The V gene is TRBV7-8, the J gene TRBJ1-1, with 10 nucleotides matching TRBD1. This CDR3 spans 14 amino acids. The germline gives CDR1 SGHVS, CDR2 FQNEAQ. After removal of 4 bases from V and 4 bases from J, the junction contained 3 bases not matched to a gene. Here the CDR3 reads CASSWGTGATEAFF. Here the CDR3 DNA reads TGTGCCAGCAGCTGGGGGACAGGGGCCACTGAAGCTTTCTTT.

This clone was detected only once. This chain joins TRBV5-1 and TRBJ2-1; 9 bases match TRBD2. The CDR3 extends over 16 amino acids. V gave up 0 bases and J gave up 7 bases; unmatched junction bases: 8. CDR1 is SGHRS and CDR2 is YFSETQ in the germline V gene. The CDR3 sequence is CASSLAGGRARNEQFF. In DNA form, the CDR3 reads TGCGCCAGCAGCTTGGCGGGCGGGAGGGCCAGAAATGAGCAGTTCTTC.

The chain recombines TRBV28 with TRBJ1-2; tentatively, D is TRBD1 (5 bases). The CDR3 is 16 residues long. V was pared by 6 bases and J by 1 base, with 18 bases between. From germline, CDR1 is MDHEN and CDR2 SYDVKM. The CDR3 DNA sequence: TGTGCCAGCAGCCCCGGCGGGGGAAACTATAACTATGGCTACACCTTC. Protein: CASSPGGGNYNYGYTF.

This rearrangement joins TRBV30 to TRBJ2-3; 10 bases fit TRBD2. Trimming at V came to 4 bases and at J to 1 base, leaving 5 bases not matched to a gene. CDR3 length equals 15 residues. Germline-derived CDR1 and CDR2 are GTSNPN and SVGIG (reference sequence). CDR3 loop: CAWTSGLAGTDTQYF. CDR3 coding DNA: TGTGCCTGGACCTCCGGACTAGCGGGCACAGATACGCAGTATTTT.

This chain uses TRBV5-5 with TRBJ2-5; D gene ambiguous. Trimming took off 4 bases at V and 3 bases at J, with 10 bases between the two ends. Germline V gene lookup returns CDR1 SGHKS and CDR2 YYEKEE (reference sequence). The CDR3 totals 13 residues. As DNA, the CDR3 is TGTGCCAGCAGCCTTGGCGGAGAAGAGACCCAGTACTTC. Translation gives CASSLGGEETQYF.

V and J are TRBV4-3 and TRBJ2-3; TRBD2 matches 9 bases. J was trimmed by 1 base and V by 3 bases; bases with no gene match: 2. Germline V gives CDR1 LGHNA, CDR2 YSLEER. This CDR3 comprises 15 residues. The CDR3 reads CASSQGLAGTDTQYF. The CDR3 region has the DNA TGCGCCAGCAGCCAGGGACTAGCAGGCACAGATACGCAGTATTTT.

The chain has TRBV7-8 and TRBJ2-3; TRBD1 might be the D (5 bases). Trimming took 1 base from V and 0 from J, leaving 5 bases between them. CDR3 length: 14 residues. Germline V gene lookup returns CDR1 SGHVS and CDR2 FQNEAQ. In DNA, the CDR3 is TGTGCCAGCAGCTTAGGACAGAGCACAGATACGCAGTATTTT. Translating it yields CASSLGQSTDTQYF.

This chain links TRBV5-1 with TRBJ1-4; 9 bases are shared with TRBD1. Looked up from germline, CDR1 is SGHRS and CDR2 is YFSETQ. V shed 4 bases and J 4 bases; nucleotides not matched to a gene: 8. The CDR3 spans 16 residues. The CDR3 reads CASSIGQGTGNEKLFF. The CDR3 coding sequence is TGCGCCAGCAGCATAGGACAGGGGACCGGTAATGAAAAACTGTTTTTT.

This clone appeared a few times. V and J are TRBV7-8 and TRBJ2-3; D is ambiguous. V gave up 1 base and J gave up 4 bases, with 9 bases separating them. This CDR3 comprises 14 residues. In germline, CDR1 is SGHVS, CDR2 FQNEAQ. CDR3 sequence reads: CASSLVELADTQYF. The CDR3 bases are TGTGCCAGCAGCTTAGTAGAGCTAGCAGATACGCAGTATTTT.

As for this clone: A read error may produce the germline difference seen at one junction end. The chain links TRBV30 to TRBJ2-2; 8 nucleotides align to TRBD1. This CDR3 is 14 amino acids long. The germline gives CDR1 GTSNPN, CDR2 SVGIG (reference sequence). The CDR3 DNA follows: TGTGCCTGGACCCCAGGGGGCAGACCCGGTGAGCTGCTTTTT. This sequence encodes CAWTPGGRPGELLF.

The chain couples TRBV5-1 to TRBJ2-1; 11 nucleotides align to TRBD2. J was trimmed by 3 bases and V by 4 bases; bases with no gene match: 3. Germline V gene data show CDR1 as SGHRS and CDR2 as YFSETQ. This CDR3 has 15 amino acids. The chain's CDR3 is CASSGGLAVYNEQFF. The CDR3 DNA reads TGCGCCAGCAGCGGGGGACTAGCGGTCTACAATGAGCAGTTCTTC.

The chain joins TRBV28 to TRBJ1-1; 8 positions agree with TRBD1. This CDR3 spans 13 amino acids. Germline V lookup: CDR1 MDHEN, CDR2 SYDVKM. With 3 bases clipped from V and 5 bases from J, the junction kept 2 bases outside the gene matches. CDR3 loop: CASSLDRVTEAFF. Written as DNA, the CDR3 is TGTGCCAGCAGTTTGGACAGGGTTACTGAAGCTTTCTTT.